The rows below give T cell receptor beta chains drawn from one sample of a study of PD-1 blockade in mismatch repair-deficient tumors. Only in-frame clones appear in the TCRdb table, and some are missing; sequencing was by immunoSEQ multiplex PCR. The sample contains about 14,000 clones, approximately 82% of which appear only once. The sample was PBMCs, taken around 15 weeks after starting pembrolizumab. Receptor source: an adult with mismatch repair-deficient cancer. The CDR3 runs from the conserved cysteine through the conserved F or W. The D gene is left open where the match is weak. For some rows the clone size is stated as once, few or many, or as a class when expanded; others skip it.

>TRBV27|-|TRBJ1-1|-
TGTGCCAGCAGTTTATCCCGCGACAGAGAAGCTTTCTTT
CASSLSRDREAFF
>TRBV13|-|TRBJ2-1|-
TGTGCCAGCAGCTTATTAGCTTACAATGAGCAGTTCTTC
CASSLLAYNEQFF
>TRBV7-2|-|TRBJ2-7|few
TGTGCCAGCAGCTTTGGGAGTATGACCGGGGGCGAGCAGTACTTC
CASSFGSMTGGEQYF
>TRBV27|-|TRBJ2-2|-
TGTGCCAGCAGTTTATATACAGGGTTCGGGGAGCTGTTTTTT
CASSLYTGFGELFF
>TRBV10-3|TRBD2|TRBJ2-1|-
TGTGCCATCAGTGATATAGCGGGAGGGATGGATGAGCAGTTCTTC
CAISDIAGGMDEQFF
>TRBV6-5|-|TRBJ1-1|-
TGTGCCAGCAGTTACCCGTTCGGGGTAATGAACACTGAAGCTTTCTTT
CASSYPFGVMNTEAFF
>TRBV29-1|TRBD1|TRBJ1-1|-
TGCAGCGTCTTTTTGACAGGGGGGAACACTGAAGCTTTCTTT
CSVFLTGGNTEAFF
>TRBV15|-|TRBJ1-2|-
TGTGCCACCAGCAGAGATCAAGGGGAGGTCGGAATGTATTCCTTAAAGTTATATGGCTACACCTTC
CATSRDQGEVGMYSLKLYGYTF
>TRBV28|TRBD1|TRBJ2-1|-
TGTGCCAGCACACCTCCGGGACAGGAAAGCTCCTACAATGAGCAGTTCTTC
CASTPPGQESSYNEQFF
>TRBV27|-|TRBJ2-3|-
TGTGCCAGCACCCGACAGAGGACAGATACGCAGTATTTT
CASTRQRTDTQYF
>TRBV5-4|TRBD2|TRBJ2-1|-
TGTGCCAGCACTGTAGCGGGAGGAGGGAACAATGAGCAGTTCTTC
CASTVAGGGNNEQFF
>TRBV30|TRBD2|TRBJ2-5|-
TGTGCCTGGAGAATAGCGGGGCGGGAGACCCAGTACTTC
CAWRIAGRETQYF
>TRBV27|-|TRBJ1-1|-
TGTGCCAGCAGTTTATCTCGGGACATCGGAAGGGCTTTCTTT
CASSLSRDIGRAFF
>TRBV27|-|TRBJ2-7|-
TGTGCCAGCAGGCCTACGAAGAGCTCCTACGAGCAGTACTTC
CASRPTKSSYEQYF
>TRBV5-1|-|TRBJ2-3|-
TGCGCCAGCAGCCCCCGTCAGGGTTACGGCACAGATACGCAGTATTTT
CASSPRQGYGTDTQYF
>TRBV11-2|-|TRBJ1-3|-
TGTGCCAGCAGCTTAGGCAGAACCTCTGGAAACACCATATATTTT
CASSLGRTSGNTIYF
>TRBV2|TRBD1|TRBJ1-1|-
TGTGCCAGCAGCCCAAGGATGGGACAGCCGGCAGCTTTCTTT
CASSPRMGQPAAFF
>TRBV7-9|TRBD2|TRBJ2-7|-
TGTGCCAGCAGCTTATCAACTAGCGGGAGGACCCACGAGCAGTACTTC
CASSLSTSGRTHEQYF
>TRBV28|-|TRBJ2-7|-
TGTGCCAGCAGTTCCAGGAGGACCTTAACCCAGCAGTACTTC
CASSSRRTLTQQYF
>TRBV6-1|TRBD2|TRBJ2-2|-
TGTGCCAGCAGTGAAGGCTTAATAGCGGGAGGGGCCGGGGAGCTGTTTTTT
CASSEGLIAGGAGELFF
>TRBV19|-|TRBJ2-1|-
TGTGCCAGTATCCCACCGGACTACCGGGCCAACAATGAGCAGTTCTTC
CASIPPDYRANNEQFF
>TRBV27|TRBD2|TRBJ2-5|-
TGTGCCAGCAGTCTGTCGACTAGCCCGGCGGAGACCCAGTACTTC
CASSLSTSPAETQYF
>TRBV5-4|TRBD2|TRBJ2-7|-
TGTGCCAGCAGCCTCGGGCTAGCGGGAGGGTACGAGCAGTACTTC
CASSLGLAGGYEQYF